This T cell receptor beta chain is from a study of Graves' ophthalmopathy and Graves' hyperthyroidism. Findings of the study overall: Appearing in blood as well were most expanded thyroid clonotypes above 0.001 frequency. Ophthalmopathy could be told apart from stable hyperthyroidism by a 13-signature model (about 88% sensitivity, around 78% specificity). As the model predicted ophthalmopathy progression, it achieved a sensitivity of 65% to 71% and a specificity of about 72%.

TCR beta CDR3 amplification used RNA transcripts. First-round RT-PCR relied on HTBI primers, and a second-round multiplex PCR came next. TCRdb used MiXCR to reprocess the multiplex PCR reads, holding one entry per CDR3 protein. Of roughly 1.1 million distinct CDR3 sequences listed, about 38% were seen once; the top ten hold 11%. A remark on this clonotype: Its antigen is currently unknown.

Patients were diagnosed from clinical symptoms, serum thyroxine, TRAb, thyroid ultrasound and orbital computed tomography. The CDR3 contains 14 residues. Deletions cut 1 base from V and 2 bases from J, with 11 bases between. Germline V lookup: CDR1 DFQATT, CDR2 SNEGSKA (reference sequence). This sequence joins TRBV20-1 and TRBJ2-5; D is possibly TRBD1 (5 bases). Specimen: peripheral blood or thyroid tissue (not recorded which). The sequence was collected from an adult man with Graves' hyperthyroidism. CDR3: CSARASRAQETQYF. In nucleotides, the CDR3 is TGCAGTGCTAGAGCCTCCAGGGCGCAAGAGACCCAGTACTTC.